The clone carrying this T cell receptor beta chain has just a few counts. The sample is drawn from a study of blood T cell repertoires in COVID-19. The germline V gene encodes CDR1 MNHEY and CDR2 SVGAGI. The CDR3 is made up of 15 amino acids. V was pared by 4 bases and J by 1 base, with 6 bases of the junction left unmatched. Per the study methods: Nucleated cell number was recorded as an estimate derived from reference gene primer amplification. Sequenced by immunoSEQ multiplex PCR; TCRdb stores in-frame clones only, minus some. The V and J calls and clone size come from that table; D and trimming were worked out from the DNA. The sample carries some 80,000 clones, about 88% recorded once.

This TCR was sampled from a man aged 55 to 69 with COVID-19, enrolled during active disease. The gene calls are TRBV6-5 and TRBJ1-1; the match to TRBD1 covers 7 bases. Sequencing input: peripheral blood. CDR3 loop: CASSFWQGGNTEAFF. The CDR3 DNA reads TGTGCCAGCAGTTTCTGGCAGGGGGGGAACACTGAAGCTTTCTTT.